This T cell receptor (beta chain) derives from a study of T cell responses to AZD1222 COVID-19 vaccine. V was trimmed by 7 bases and J by 5 bases, leaving 23 bases between them. This CDR3 comprises 16 residues. Germline CDR1 is LNHDA and CDR2 is SQIVND (reference sequence). The data were produced by immunoSEQ multiplex PCR, yet TCRdb's version contains in-frame clones alone and is incomplete. The table lists under 120,000 clones, 92% of them singletons, with about 1.2% in the top ten. V is TRBV19 and J is TRBJ2-5, with D perhaps being TRBD1 or TRBD2 (5 bases each). The receptor was isolated from an adult in good health. The sample was peripheral blood, taken on day 0 of AZD1222 vaccination. The CDR3 nucleotides read TGTGCCAGTACCTTCACTGGTCGGCTAGCAGGGGAGACCCAGTACTTC. Encoded protein: CASTFTGRLAGETQYF.